This passage covers 15 T cell receptor beta chains from one sample sequenced in a study of read filtering for tumor transcriptome and immune sequencing (TCRdb year 2020). Sequencer: Illumina HiSeq 4000. The Immunoverse kit was used to build TCR libraries from 400 ng RNA, with molecular barcoded adaptors covering alpha/delta and beta/gamma chains. The raw public data were reprocessed by TCRdb itself: fastp quality trimming at Q25, MiXCR clonotype calling, in-frame beta chains only. Rows merge per CDR3 protein into single entries with the most common DNA and genes. This sample holds fewer than 45,000 distinct CDR3 sequences; 12% were observed only once. The top ten clonotypes cover more than 30% of the sample. The specimen was a population of CD138-negative cells sorted from bone marrow. The label giving this sample's cell subset or site can be read as: bone marrow mononuclear cells depleted of CD138+ plasma/myeloma cells by negative magnetic selection. The receptors derive from a donor aged 40 or over with multiple myeloma.

Concerning this clonotype itself: A far larger clone is one nucleotide away, so this likely arose from a read error. The gene calls are TRBV12-2 and TRBJ2-1; the table calls TRBD2, which could not be checked here. TRBV12-2 is a recognized pseudogene. The CDR3 length is 15 residues. Written as DNA, the CDR3 is TGTGCCAGCAGCCCCCGACGAGCGGGGGTCGATGAGCAGTCCTTC. This sequence encodes CASSPRRAGVDEQSF.

The chain couples TRBV30 to TRBJ2-3, with D unclear. CDR1 is GTSNPN and CDR2 is SVGIG in the germline V gene (reference sequence). The CDR3 spans 12 residues. The V gene lost 1 base and the J gene lost 6 bases, with 8 bases spanning the gap. The CDR3 region has the DNA TGTGCCTGGAGTGGTACGAAGGATACGCAGTATTTT. Protein: CAWSGTKDTQYF.

In this sample, this clonotype turned up many times. Here the CDR3 reads CASSSSSLANVLTF. The CDR3 DNA follows: TGTGCCAGCAGCTCGTCTAGCTTGGCCAACGTCCTGACTTTC. The chain is built from TRBV7-3 and TRBJ2-6; D perhaps matches TRBD2 (5 bases). The CDR3 sequence is 14 residues long. Germline V gene lookup returns CDR1 SGHTA and CDR2 FQGTGA. V dropped 4 bases and J dropped 6 bases, with 10 bases sitting between them.

This clonotype occurred a few times. The chain is built from TRBV5-1 and TRBJ2-1, with 8 bases lining up with TRBD1. The CDR3 sequence is 14 residues long. V lost 7 bases to trimming and J lost 1 base; unmatched junction nucleotides: 4. Germline-derived CDR1 and CDR2 are SGHRS and YFSETQ. CDR3 in DNA: TGCGCCAGCCCACGGGACAGGTCCTACAATGAGCAGTTCTTC. The encoded protein is CASPRDRSYNEQFF.

This clonotype was found many times. V and J are TRBV28 and TRBJ2-7; 8 bases match TRBD2. Per the germline V gene, CDR1 is MDHEN and CDR2 is SYDVKM. This CDR3 spans 15 amino acids. The V and J ends lost 3 bases and 2 bases, in that order; junction bases with no gene match: 6. The CDR3 DNA reads as TGTGCCAGCAGTTTTGCGGGGGGCACCGCCTACGAGCAGTACTTC. It codes for CASSFAGGTAYEQYF.

The chain is built from TRBV29-1 and TRBJ2-1; D is perhaps TRBD2 (6 bases). The ends were cut back, 7 bases at V and 8 bases at J, with 12 bases in the middle. Germline V gene lookup returns CDR1 SQVTM and CDR2 ANQGSEA. The CDR3 sequence is 11 residues long. The DNA for the CDR3 is TGCAGCGCGCGACTAGAATATGAGCAGTTCTTC. It translates to CSARLEYEQFF.

The sample holds many counts of this clonotype. The rearrangement uses TRBV11-3 and TRBJ1-1; tentatively, D is TRBD1 (5 bases). The CDR3 is 15 amino acids. Germline CDR1 SGHNT, CDR2 YENEEA. The ends were cut back, 4 bases at V and 0 bases at J, with 12 bases in the middle. CDR3 DNA: TGTGCCAGCAGCTATGACAGCGAGATGAACACTGAAGCTTTCTTT. This sequence encodes CASSYDSEMNTEAFF.

This clonotype was recorded many times. The chain employs TRBV3-1 and TRBJ2-1; TRBD2 aligns across 9 bases. The CDR3 runs 14 residues. Germline lookup yields CDR1 LGHDT and CDR2 YNNKEL (reference sequence). The trim removed 4 bases at V and 10 bases at J, leaving 8 bases unmatched. The CDR3 spells CASSLPSGGREQFF. The CDR3 coding sequence is TGTGCCAGCAGCCTCCCAAGCGGGGGGCGGGAGCAGTTCTTC.

In the case of this clonotype: The junction and the germline gene differ at one end; a read error may be behind it. The gene calls are TRBV28 and TRBJ1-5, with 8 bases matching TRBD1. Germline lookup yields CDR1 MDHEN and CDR2 SYDVKM. CDR3 length: 15 residues. The DNA for the CDR3 is TGTGCCGGCAGAGGGGGGGACAGGCACCATCAGACCCAGCATTTT. Its protein product is CAGRGGDRHHQTQHF.

This clonotype has at least ten counts. This chain links TRBV20-1 with TRBJ1-5; 9 bases agree with TRBD1. From germline, CDR1 is DFQATT and CDR2 SNEGSKA (reference sequence). CDR3 length: 19 amino acids. V was clipped by 3 bases and J by 0 bases; unmatched bases: 15. The CDR3 sequence: CSASSWGDRASYSNQPQHF. Here the CDR3 DNA reads TGCAGTGCTAGCTCGTGGGGGGACAGGGCGTCTTATAGCAATCAGCCCCAGCATTTT.

The chain couples TRBV7-8 to TRBJ1-1; 7 nucleotides agree with TRBD1. The CDR3 runs to 13 residues. Germline V gene data show CDR1 as SGHVS and CDR2 as FQNEAQ. V trimming: 1 base; J trimming: 8 bases; junction bases outside the gene matches: 4. As DNA, the CDR3 is TGTGCCAGCAGCTTAGACGACAGGGCCGAAGCTTTCTTT. This sequence encodes CASSLDDRAEAFF.

This clonotype was detected many times. The chain joins TRBV13 to TRBJ1-2; D not resolved. The CDR3 is 13 amino acids. Germline V gene lookup returns CDR1 PRHDT and CDR2 FYEKMQ (reference sequence). V lost 2 bases and J lost 8, with 12 bases in between. CDR3 DNA sequence: TGTGCCAGCAGCTTAAGAATTTCAGGCGGCTACACCTTC. Encoded protein: CASSLRISGGYTF.

This clonotype was recorded at least ten times. The chain uses TRBV12-3 or TRBV12-4 and TRBJ2-3; 8 bases map to TRBD2. V dropped 6 bases and J dropped 5; count of bases not matched to a gene: 13. This CDR3 is built from 16 residues. The CDR3 nucleotides read TGTGCCAGCAGACCGCCGGGGACTAGTGTTTTAGATACGCAGTATTTT. It encodes CASRPPGTSVLDTQYF.

This clonotype has a count of ten or more. This rearrangement joins TRBV5-1 to TRBJ2-5, with D hard to call. This CDR3 spans 15 amino acids. Germline V CDR1 and CDR2: SGHRS, YFSETQ. Trimming cost V 7 bases and J 5 bases, with 21 bases left between them. CDR3 sequence (DNA): TGCGCCAGCGGGTTACGGGTTCGTGAGTTGGAGACCCAGTACTTC. It specifies CASGLRVRELETQYF.

A remark on this clonotype: Just one base apart from a much larger clone, this may be a read error. This sequence joins TRBV10-2 and TRBJ1-5; a weak D match, TRBD1 (5 bases). Per the germline V gene, CDR1 is WSHSY and CDR2 is SAAADI. CDR3 size: 13 residues. The CDR3 protein is CPSSEGEEQPQHF. Written as DNA, the CDR3 is TGCCCCAGCAGTGAAGGGGAAGAACAGCCCCAGCATTTT.